The entry that follows covers one T cell receptor (beta chain) sequence. Its antigen is still unknown. Clones were read by immunoSEQ multiplex PCR, and TCRdb kept only the in-frame ones, dropping some. This sample has fewer than 40,000 clones, with 83% found just once. The data stem from a study of T cells in narcolepsy. Study information: Healthy controls were enrolled alongside patients with narcolepsy type 1 or type 2. Overall study findings and caveats: Autoreactive HCRT-specific and TRIB2-specific clonotypes were marked in same-patient CSF-versus-blood CD4+ comparisons. Autoreactive clonotypes reportedly recurred in blood of same and different patients, not controls. Some memory CD4+ repertoires had no autoreactive clone sequences.

Germline lookup yields CDR1 SGHKS and CDR2 YYEKEE (reference sequence). Between the trimmed V and J ends, which lost 4 bases and 3 bases, there was a span of 14 bases. The CDR3 runs 15 residues. The sequence came from a human donor in good health. The sequenced sample was memory (CD45RA-) CD4+ T cells from blood. The rearrangement links TRBV5-5 to TRBJ1-3; D not resolved. CDR3 in amino acids: CASSLARGLGNTIYF. DNA for the CDR3: TGTGCCAGCAGCCTCGCTCGTGGCCTTGGAAACACCATATATTTT.